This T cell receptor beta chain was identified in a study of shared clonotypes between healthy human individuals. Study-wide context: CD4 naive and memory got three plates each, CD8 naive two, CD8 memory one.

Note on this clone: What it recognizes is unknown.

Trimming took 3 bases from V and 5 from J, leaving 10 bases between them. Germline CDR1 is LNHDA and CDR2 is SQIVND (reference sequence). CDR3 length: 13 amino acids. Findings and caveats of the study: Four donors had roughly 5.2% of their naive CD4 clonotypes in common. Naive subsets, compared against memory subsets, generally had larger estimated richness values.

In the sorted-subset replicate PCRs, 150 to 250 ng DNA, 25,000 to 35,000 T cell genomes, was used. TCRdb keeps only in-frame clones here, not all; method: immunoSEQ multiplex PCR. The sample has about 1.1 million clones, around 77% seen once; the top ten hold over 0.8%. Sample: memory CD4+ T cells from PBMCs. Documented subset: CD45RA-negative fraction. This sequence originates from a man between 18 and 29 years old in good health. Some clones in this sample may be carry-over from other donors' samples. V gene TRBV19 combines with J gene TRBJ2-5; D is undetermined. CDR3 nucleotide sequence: TGTGCCAGTAGTATTGGTGGCTGGGAGACCCAGTACTTC. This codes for CASSIGGWETQYF.